This T cell receptor (beta chain) came from a study of CD8 T cells in ankylosing spondylitis. This clonotype appeared many times. MiXCR, applied by TCRdb to the 5' RACE reads, yields one record per CDR3 protein. The sample has about 270,000 distinct CDR3 sequences, roughly a third seen once. The sequence was obtained from a male donor with ankylosing spondylitis or in good health (not recorded which). Specimen: blood, either unsorted or a sorted T cell fraction (not recorded which).

CDR3: CSARAGWGDTQYF. The CDR3, as DNA: TGCAGTGCTAGAGCCGGGTGGGGCGATACGCAGTATTTT. The chain employs TRBV20-1 and TRBJ2-3; D possibly corresponds to TRBD1 (5 bases). CDR3 length: 13 residues. Trimming removed 1 base from V and 6 bases from J, with 11 bases in between. Germline V gene lookup returns CDR1 DFQATT and CDR2 SNEGSKA (reference sequence).